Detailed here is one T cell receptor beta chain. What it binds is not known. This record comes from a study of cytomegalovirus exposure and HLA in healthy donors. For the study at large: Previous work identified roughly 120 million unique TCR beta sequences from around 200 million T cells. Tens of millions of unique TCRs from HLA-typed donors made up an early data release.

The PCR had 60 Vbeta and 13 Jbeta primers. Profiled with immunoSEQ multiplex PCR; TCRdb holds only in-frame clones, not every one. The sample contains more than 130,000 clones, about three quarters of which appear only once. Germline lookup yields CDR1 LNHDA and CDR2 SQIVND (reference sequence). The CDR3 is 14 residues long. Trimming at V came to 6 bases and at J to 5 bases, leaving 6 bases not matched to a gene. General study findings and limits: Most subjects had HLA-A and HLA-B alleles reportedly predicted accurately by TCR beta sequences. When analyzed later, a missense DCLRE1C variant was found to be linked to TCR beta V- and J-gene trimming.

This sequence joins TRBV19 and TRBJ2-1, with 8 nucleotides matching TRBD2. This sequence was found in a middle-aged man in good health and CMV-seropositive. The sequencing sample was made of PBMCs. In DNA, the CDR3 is TGTGCCAGTAGGTATGGGACTAGAAACAATGAGCAGTTCTTC. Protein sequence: CASRYGTRNNEQFF.